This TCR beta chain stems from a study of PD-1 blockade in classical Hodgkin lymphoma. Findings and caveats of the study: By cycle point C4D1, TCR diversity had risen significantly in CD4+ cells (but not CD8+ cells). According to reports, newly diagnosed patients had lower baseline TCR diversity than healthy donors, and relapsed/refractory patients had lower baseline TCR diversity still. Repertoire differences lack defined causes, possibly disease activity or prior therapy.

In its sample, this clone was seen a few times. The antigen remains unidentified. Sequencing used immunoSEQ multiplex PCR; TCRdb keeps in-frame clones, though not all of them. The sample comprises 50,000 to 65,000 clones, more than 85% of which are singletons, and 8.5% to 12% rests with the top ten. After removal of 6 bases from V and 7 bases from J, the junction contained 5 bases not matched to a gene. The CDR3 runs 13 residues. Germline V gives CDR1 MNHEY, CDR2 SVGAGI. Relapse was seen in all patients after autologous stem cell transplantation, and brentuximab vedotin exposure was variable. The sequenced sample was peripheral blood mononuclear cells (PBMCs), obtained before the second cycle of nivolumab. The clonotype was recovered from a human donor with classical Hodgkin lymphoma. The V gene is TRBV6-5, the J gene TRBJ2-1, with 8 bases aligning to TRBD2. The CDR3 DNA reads TGTGCCAGCAGCCCCGGGGGGGGGAATGAGCAGTTCTTC. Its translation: CASSPGGGNEQFF.